These 18 T cell receptor beta chains originate from one sample sequenced in a study of intratumoral heterogeneity in liver cancer. Multiple geographically separated regions of the hepatocellular carcinoma nodule were sampled separately. Assay: immunoSEQ multiplex PCR; the TCRdb copy retains only in-frame clones and omits some. The table records approximately 6,700 clones, under 60% of them present only once. Specimen: tumor tissue, collected before any cancer treatment. The receptors derive from a man in his 70s with hepatocellular carcinoma.

The sample holds many counts of this clone. The rearrangement uses TRBV3-1 (or the pseudogene TRBV3-2) and TRBJ1-3; D is unresolved. The germline V gene encodes CDR1 LGHDT and CDR2 YNNKEL (reference sequence). The CDR3 sequence is 11 residues long. The V end lost 2 bases, the J end lost 5 bases, and 1 base lay between the germline ends. The CDR3 loop reads CASSQRNTIYF. CDR3 DNA: TGTGCCAGCAGCCAAAGAAACACCATATATTTT.

The chain is built from TRBV7-9 and TRBJ2-2; TRBD2 matches 9 bases. V shed 6 bases, J shed 5 bases, and the junction held 7 bases outside the gene matches. This CDR3 has 15 residues. The germline CDR1 and CDR2 sequences are SEHNR and FQNEAQ (reference sequence). CDR3 protein: CASRLSGGRTGELFF. In DNA form, the CDR3 reads TGTGCCAGCAGGCTAAGCGGGGGGCGGACCGGGGAGCTGTTTTTT.

V and J are TRBV7-9 and TRBJ2-7; 7 positions match TRBD1. Germline values: CDR1 SEHNR, CDR2 FQNEAQ (reference sequence). This CDR3 has 17 amino acids. The V gene end was trimmed by 0 bases and the J gene end by 0 bases; junction bases not matched to a gene: 8. CDR3 protein: CASSLAKSGQSSYEQYF. The DNA of the CDR3 is TGTGCCAGCAGCTTAGCTAAGTCGGGACAGAGCTCCTACGAGCAGTACTTC.

The chain has TRBV11-2 and TRBJ2-3; D is uncertain. Per germline, CDR1 SGHAT and CDR2 FQNNGV. Trimming left V 3 bases short and J 5 bases short, with 3 bases between. The CDR3 contains 11 residues. CDR3 region: CASSLGDTQYF. The CDR3, as DNA: TGTGCCAGCAGCTTGGGAGATACGCAGTATTTT. Supplemented by reference TRBV11-2 and TRBJ2-3, the full variable domain reads EAGVAQSPRYKIIEKRQSVAFWCNPISGHATLYWYQQILGQGPKLLIQFQNNGVVDDSQLPKDRFSAERLKGVDSTLKIQPAKLEDSAVYLCASSLGDTQYFGPGTRLTVL.

The sample holds a few counts of this clone. The chain is built from TRBV27 and TRBJ2-2, with D possibly matching TRBD1 (6 bases). V was shortened by 7 bases and J by 2 bases, with 14 bases between the two germline ends. The germline V gene has CDR1 MNHEY and CDR2 SMNVEV (reference sequence). The CDR3 has 15 residues. CDR3 in amino acids: CASTPGTFNTGELFF. CDR3 DNA sequence: TGTGCCAGCACCCCCGGGACATTTAACACCGGGGAGCTGTTTTTT.

The chain has TRBV28 and TRBJ2-5; D call uncertain. This CDR3 contains 14 residues. The germline gives CDR1 MDHEN, CDR2 SYDVKM. V lost 1 base to trimming and J lost 5 bases, with 11 bases between them. CDR3 amino acids: CASSLSTPRETQYF. The CDR3 bases are TGTGCCAGCAGTTTATCGACGCCCAGGGAGACCCAGTACTTC.

The chain carries TRBV18 and TRBJ2-3; D perhaps matches TRBD1 (5 bases). CDR3 length: 14 residues. Looked up from germline, CDR1 is KGHSH and CDR2 is LQKENI. V gave up 3 bases and J gave up 0 bases, with 7 bases separating them. The CDR3: CASSPRQSTDTQYF. CDR3 coding DNA: TGTGCCAGCTCACCGCGACAGAGCACAGATACGCAGTATTTT.

In its sample, this clone is medium-sized. J is TRBJ1-2 and V is TRBV4-3; no firm D call. The CDR3 is 13 amino acids. Trimming shortened V by 3 bases and J by 8 bases, and 13 bases separated the two germline ends. The germline CDR1 and CDR2 sequences are LGHNA and YSLEER. Written as DNA, the CDR3 is TGCGCCAGCAGCCACGGACGATCTGGGGGCTACACCTTC. Encoded protein: CASSHGRSGGYTF.

V gene TRBV10-2 combines with J gene TRBJ2-7, with D possibly TRBD2 on 5 matching bases. This CDR3 has 15 amino acids. With 4 bases removed from V and 4 bases from J, the gap between germline ends came to 17 bases. CDR1 and CDR2 (germline): WSHSY, SAAADI. CDR3 DNA: TGCGCCAGCAGTGGATATGGGCGGACTCAATACGAGCAGTACGTC. Amino acid sequence: CASSGYGRTQYEQYV.

With regard to this clone: At one end the junction does not follow the germline gene, possibly because of a read error. The chain uses TRBV19 and TRBJ1-3; D possibly corresponds to TRBD1 (5 bases). CDR1 and CDR2 from the germline V gene are LNHDA and SQIVND (reference sequence). The CDR3 runs to 16 residues. CDR3 sequence: CASRIGPGTSGNTIYF. In DNA, the CDR3 is TGTGCCAGTAGGATAGGCCCAGGGACCTCTGGAAACACCATATATTTT.

This sequence joins TRBV29-1 and TRBJ1-2; TRBD1 matches 9 bases. Trimming took 5 bases from V and 8 from J; bases not matched to a gene: 6. Germline V gene data show CDR1 as SQVTM and CDR2 as ANQGSEA. The CDR3 covers 12 residues. As DNA, the CDR3 is TGCAGCGTTATGGGACAGGGTTTCGGCTACACCTTC. This encodes CSVMGQGFGYTF.

This clone occurred a few times. The chain combines TRBV7-2 with TRBJ2-7; 9 bases are shared with TRBD2. The germline gives CDR1 SGHTA, CDR2 FQGNSA. The length of the CDR3 is 14 residues. Trimming at V came to 6 bases and at J to 7 bases, leaving 10 bases not matched to a gene. The CDR3 here is CASSSGLATGEQYF. The CDR3 DNA is TGTGCCAGCAGTAGTGGACTAGCGACCGGGGAGCAGTACTTC. The full variable domain, with the rest looked up from reference TRBV7-2 and TRBJ2-7, is GAGVSQSPSNKVTEKGKDVELRCDPISGHTALYWYRQSLGQGLEFLIYFQGNSAPDKSGLPSDRFSAERTGGSVSTLTIQRTQQEDSAVYLCASSSGLATGEQYFGPGTRLTVT.

This clone was recorded a few times. V and J are TRBV28 and TRBJ2-5, with D perhaps matching TRBD1 (6 bases). V lost 3 bases and J 5 bases, leaving 13 bases between the germline ends. In germline, CDR1 is MDHEN, CDR2 SYDVKM. CDR3 length: 14 amino acids. CDR3 loop: CASSFGQGWETQYF. DNA for the CDR3: TGTGCCAGCAGTTTCGGCCAGGGGTGGGAGACCCAGTACTTC. The variable domain in full, with the rest retrieved from reference TRBV28 and TRBJ2-5, is DVKVTQSSRYLVKRTGEKVFLECVQDMDHENMFWYRQDPGLGLRLIYFSYDVKMKEKGDIPEGYSVSREKKERFSLILESASTNQTSMYLCASSFGQGWETQYFGPGTRLLVL.

This clone is labeled as medium-sized (0.01 to 0.1%). This chain joins TRBV29-1 and TRBJ2-7; possibly TRBD1 for D (6 bases). This CDR3 spans 11 amino acids. Germline CDR1 SQVTM, CDR2 ANQGSEA. V was pared by 5 bases and J by 3 bases, with 8 bases between. The CDR3 loop is CSVQDSYEQYF. Here the CDR3 DNA reads TGCAGCGTTCAGGACAGCTACGAGCAGTACTTC.

This clone is a singleton in its sample. The rearrangement links TRBV6-5 to TRBJ2-3; TRBD2 matches at 10 bases. Trimming cost V 7 bases and J 8 bases; bases outside gene matches: 9. Germline assignment: CDR1 MNHEY and CDR2 SVGAGI. The CDR3 is 14 amino acids. CDR3 region: CASTLGAGGGTQYF. CDR3 sequence (DNA): TGTGCCAGCACCCTAGGAGCGGGGGGGGGTACGCAGTATTTT.

This clone is medium-sized within its sample. The V gene is TRBV28, the J gene TRBJ2-7; TRBD1 agrees at 9 bases. This CDR3 contains 14 residues. After removal of 6 bases from V and 4 bases from J, the junction contained 7 bases not matched to a gene. Germline-derived CDR1 and CDR2 are MDHEN and SYDVKM. CDR3 region: CASRPGQGLYEQYV. The CDR3 DNA sequence: TGTGCCAGCAGGCCTGGACAGGGGCTTTACGAGCAGTACGTC.

The table lists this clone with a few counts. V usage is TRBV5-1 and J usage is TRBJ2-7; 7 bases are shared with TRBD1. The CDR3 is 14 amino acids. The V gene end was trimmed by 0 bases and the J gene end by 3 bases; junction bases not matched to a gene: 3. Germline V gene sequence: CDR1 SGHRS, CDR2 YFSETQ. This chain's CDR3 is CASSLVGQSYEQYF. DNA of the CDR3: TGCGCCAGCAGCTTGGTGGGACAGAGCTACGAGCAGTACTTC.

This chain connects TRBV24-1 to TRBJ2-3; 10 nucleotides align to TRBD2. The CDR3 spans 18 residues. After removal of 3 bases from V and 7 bases from J, the junction contained 15 bases not matched to a gene. Germline values: CDR1 KGHDR, CDR2 SFDVKD. The CDR3 DNA sequence: TGTGCCACCAGTGATCACCCAGGGGGCAGCGGGGGGGTAAATACGCAGTATTTT. It specifies CATSDHPGGSGGVNTQYF.